One and the same sample provided the 24 T cell receptor beta chains below, sequenced in a study of CD8 T cells in ankylosing spondylitis (TCRdb year 2017). Their target antigens are unknown. The library came from 5' RACE. Reads for this sample came from an Illumina HiSeq 2500. TCRdb itself trimmed the public reads at Q25 with fastp, ran MiXCR and retained productive beta chains. Rows matching on CDR3 protein sequence are summarized as one entry with the most common DNA and genes. This sample holds around 770,000 distinct CDR3 sequences; approximately 12% were observed only once. The top ten clonotypes cover 0.51% of the sample. The research as a whole found: Blood from ankylosing spondylitis patients appeared to be characterized by a TCR beta motif made up of several highly homologous amino acid variants.

The specimen sequenced was blood, either unsorted or a sorted T cell fraction (not recorded which). Every receptor here comes from a male donor with ankylosing spondylitis.

The rearrangement uses TRBV29-1 and TRBJ1-2; no clear D. This CDR3 comprises 12 residues. The V and J ends lost 0 bases and 8 bases respectively, with 10 bases between them. Germline CDR1 reads SQVTM; CDR2 reads ANQGSEA. The CDR3 DNA reads as TGCAGCGTTGAAGATTGGGCTTCCGGCTACACCTTC. Translated, it gives CSVEDWASGYTF.

This clonotype was observed a few times. The CDR3 sequence: CASSLEGRLGDQPQHF. The CDR3 bases are TGTGCCAGCAGTTTAGAGGGCAGGTTAGGTGATCAGCCCCAGCATTTT. The chain combines TRBV28 with TRBJ1-5; D gene uncertain. The CDR3 is made up of 16 amino acids. The V end was cut by 2 bases, the J end by 5 bases, with 16 bases between. Germline V gene lookup returns CDR1 MDHEN and CDR2 SYDVKM.

The J gene is TRBJ2-1, the V gene TRBV7-6, with D perhaps matching TRBD2 (6 bases). V was pared by 5 bases and J by 7 bases, with 15 bases between. The germline CDR1 and CDR2 sequences are SGHVS and FNYEAQ. The CDR3 is 14 amino acids. The CDR3 region is CASSPIAGGNEQFF. The CDR3 coding sequence is TGTGCCAGCAGCCCAATAGCTGGAGGGAATGAGCAGTTCTTC.

The J gene is TRBJ2-5, the V gene TRBV25-1; either TRBD1 or TRBD2 may fit D (5 bases each). The length of the CDR3 is 14 residues. V was cut by 2 bases and J by 2 bases, with 9 bases left in between. Germline V gives CDR1 MGHDK, CDR2 SYGVNS. The CDR3 loop is CASSELGVQETQYF. The CDR3 DNA reads as TGTGCCAGCAGTGAACTGGGGGTGCAAGAGACCCAGTACTTC. Supplemented by reference TRBV25-1 and TRBJ2-5, the full variable domain reads EADIYQTPRYLVIGTGKKITLECSQTMGHDKMYWYQQDPGMELHLIHYSYGVNSTEKGDLSSESTVSRIRTEHFPLTLESARPSHTSQYLCASSELGVQETQYFGPGTRLLVL.

V usage is TRBV7-2 and J usage is TRBJ2-7, with 7 bases lining up with TRBD2. After removal of 7 bases from V and 4 bases from J, the junction contained 13 bases not matched to a gene. Germline-derived CDR1 and CDR2 are SGHTA and FQGNSA. This CDR3 contains 15 residues. CDR3 region: CASTLTAGFRYEQYF. The CDR3 DNA reads TGTGCCAGCACCCTAACAGCGGGGTTCCGATACGAGCAGTACTTC.

This clonotype came up many times. J is TRBJ2-5 and V is TRBV5-1, with D perhaps matching TRBD2 (6 bases). This CDR3 spans 13 amino acids. V gave up 0 bases and J gave up 4 bases, with 7 bases separating them. Per germline, CDR1 SGHRS and CDR2 YFSETQ. The CDR3, as DNA: TGCGCCAGCAGCTTGGCCGGGGGAGAGACCCAGTACTTC. It specifies CASSLAGGETQYF.

The chain uses TRBV5-1 and TRBJ2-2; weak D call: TRBD2 (6 bases). V lost 5 bases, J lost 7 bases, and 12 bases lay in between. Germline V gives CDR1 SGHRS, CDR2 YFSETQ. The CDR3 contains 13 residues. In DNA, the CDR3 is TGCGCCAGCAGGGGACCGGAGGGCGGGGAGCTGTTTTTT. Residues: CASRGPEGGELFF. The entire variable domain, with the rest obtained from reference TRBV5-1 and TRBJ2-2, is as follows: KAGVTQTPRYLIKTRGQQVTLSCSPISGHRSVSWYQQTPGQGLQFLFEYFSETQRNKGNFPGRFSGRQFSNSRSEMNVSTLELGDSALYLCASRGPEGGELFFGEGSRLTVL.

There are a few counts of this clonotype. The chain carries TRBV29-1 and TRBJ2-7, with D unclear. With 4 bases removed from V and 0 bases from J, the gap between germline ends came to 13 bases. Germline values: CDR1 SQVTM, CDR2 ANQGSEA. The CDR3 consists of 14 residues. CDR3 sequence reads: CSVGRLSGSYEQYF. The CDR3 coding sequence is TGCAGCGTTGGCCGACTCAGTGGCTCCTACGAGCAGTACTTC.

In this sample, this clonotype turned up a few times. The chain uses TRBV20-1 and TRBJ2-3, with TRBD2 matching 11 bases. V lost 2 bases, J lost 1 base, and 2 bases stayed unmatched. Germline lookup yields CDR1 DFQATT and CDR2 SNEGSKA (reference sequence). The CDR3 length is 15 residues. The CDR3 coding sequence is TGCAGTGCTAGAAAACTAGCGGGAGGCACAGATACGCAGTATTTT. This encodes CSARKLAGGTDTQYF.

This clonotype has just a few counts. The rearrangement uses TRBV4-2 and TRBJ1-3; the D gene is possibly TRBD1 (5 bases). Germline V gene lookup returns CDR1 LGHNA and CDR2 YNFKEQ. This CDR3 is built from 16 residues. Trimming took off 0 bases at V and 4 bases at J, with 13 bases between the two ends. The CDR3, as DNA: TGTGCCAGCAGCCAAGATCTTGGGACCCTCGGAAACACCATATATTTT. Amino acid sequence: CASSQDLGTLGNTIYF.

This clonotype was observed a handful of times. The chain recombines TRBV12-3 or TRBV12-4 with TRBJ2-5; possibly TRBD1 or TRBD2 for D (5 bases each). The V gene lost 10 bases and the J gene lost 0 bases, with 15 bases spanning the gap. The CDR3 is 14 residues long. The CDR3 reads CATRRDGNQETQYF. The CDR3 nucleotides are TGTGCCACACGCCGGGACGGCAACCAAGAGACCCAGTACTTC.

This clonotype showed up just a few times. V is TRBV20-1 and J is TRBJ2-3; perhaps TRBD2 as D (5 bases). The CDR3 extends over 14 amino acids. CDR1 and CDR2 from the germline V gene are DFQATT and SNEGSKA (reference sequence). The CDR3 DNA follows: TGCAGCATCAGGACTGGCCTAGTGGCAGATACGCAGTATTTT. This translates into CSIRTGLVADTQYF.

V gene TRBV29-1 combines with J gene TRBJ1-3; D might be TRBD1 (5 bases). CDR3 length equals 14 residues. Germline V gene sequence: CDR1 SQVTM, CDR2 ANQGSEA. The germline V and J ends were trimmed by 7 bases and 2 bases, with 15 bases remaining between them. The DNA for the CDR3 is TGCAGCGACCCCCGGGGGACGCCTGGAAACACCATATATTTT. Translated, it gives CSDPRGTPGNTIYF. The whole variable domain, filled in from reference TRBV29-1 and TRBJ1-3, reads SAVISQKPSRDICQRGTSLTIQCQVDSQVTMMFWYRQQPGQSLTLIATANQGSEATYESGFVIDKFPISRPNLTFSTLTVSNMSPEDSSIYLCSDPRGTPGNTIYFGEGSWLTVV.

V is TRBV20-1 and J is TRBJ2-1, with 8 bases matching TRBD2. The CDR3 is made up of 14 amino acids. Germline trimming cut 3 bases from V and 3 bases from J; bases unmatched to any gene: 4. Looked up from germline, CDR1 is DFQATT and CDR2 is SNEGSKA (reference sequence). The CDR3 sequence is CSASSSGSYNEQFF. The CDR3 DNA sequence: TGCAGTGCTAGTTCCAGCGGGAGCTACAATGAGCAGTTCTTC.

This clonotype was recorded a few times. The chain is built from TRBV7-2 and TRBJ2-5, with D unresolved. This CDR3 is built from 12 residues. Germline V lookup: CDR1 SGHTA, CDR2 FQGNSA. Trimming removed 6 bases from V and 7 bases from J, with 12 bases in between. The CDR3 here is CASSLNWGTQYF. The CDR3 bases are TGTGCCAGCAGTCTTAACTGGGGGACCCAGTACTTC.

CDR3 residues: CASSYSRAPSTDTQYF. In nucleotides, the CDR3 is TGTGCCAGCAGTTACAGTAGGGCCCCTAGCACAGATACGCAGTATTTT. The gene calls are TRBV6-2 or TRBV6-3 and TRBJ2-3; no clear D gene. The CDR3 covers 16 residues. V shed 2 bases and J shed 0 bases, with 12 bases lying between them. In germline, CDR1 is MNHEY, CDR2 SVGEGT.

This clonotype turned up a few times. The V gene is TRBV20-1, the J gene TRBJ1-3, with D unresolved. The CDR3 consists of 13 residues. Germline-derived CDR1 and CDR2 are DFQATT and SNEGSKA (reference sequence). Between the trimmed V and J ends, which lost 0 bases and 2 bases, there was a span of 5 bases. The CDR3 protein is CSAREGTGNTIYF. The CDR3 DNA reads TGCAGTGCTAGAGAGGGGACTGGAAACACCATATATTTT.

The table lists this clonotype with a few counts. The chain is built from TRBV18 and TRBJ2-1; D gene ambiguous. Trimming took off 6 bases at V and 4 bases at J, with 10 bases between the two ends. Germline V gene data show CDR1 as KGHSH and CDR2 as LQKENI. The CDR3 sequence is 13 residues long. The CDR3 DNA follows: TGTGCCAGCTCGTGGCTGGCTTACAATGAGCAGTTCTTC. It translates to CASSWLAYNEQFF.

This clonotype showed up just a few times. In DNA, the CDR3 is TGTGCCAGCAGTTTTTGGGTAGGACAGGGACTATTGAACACTGAAGCTTTCTTT. Protein: CASSFWVGQGLLNTEAFF. The rearrangement uses TRBV28 and TRBJ1-1; 8 nucleotides agree with TRBD1. Germline V gene lookup returns CDR1 MDHEN and CDR2 SYDVKM. V was pared by 3 bases and J by 0 bases, with 12 bases of the junction left unmatched. This CDR3 is built from 18 residues. Complete variable domain (other parts from reference TRBV28 and TRBJ1-1): DVKVTQSSRYLVKRTGEKVFLECVQDMDHENMFWYRQDPGLGLRLIYFSYDVKMKEKGDIPEGYSVSREKKERFSLILESASTNQTSMYLCASSFWVGQGLLNTEAFFGQGTRLTVV.

The chain couples TRBV4-3 to TRBJ2-2; TRBD2 is a possible D gene (6 bases). CDR1 is LGHNA and CDR2 is YSLEER in the germline V gene. The CDR3 runs to 17 residues. V dropped 0 bases and J dropped 7 bases, with 18 bases sitting between them. CDR3 sequence: CASSQDFRIGGFGELFF. The CDR3, as DNA: TGCGCCAGCAGCCAAGATTTTCGAATCGGGGGTTTCGGGGAGCTGTTTTTT.

The chain is built from TRBV4-3 and TRBJ1-1; D is perhaps TRBD1 (5 bases). V gave up 0 bases and J gave up 1 base, with 15 bases separating them. Germline V lookup: CDR1 LGHNA, CDR2 YSLEER. The length of the CDR3 is 17 residues. DNA for the CDR3: TGCGCCAGCAGCCAAGATGGGGCGAACCAGGCGAACACTGAAGCTTTCTTT. Protein sequence: CASSQDGANQANTEAFF.

The chain uses TRBV5-1 and TRBJ1-3; tentatively, D is TRBD1 (6 bases). Trimming cost V 0 bases and J 0 bases, with 10 bases left between them. Germline CDR1 SGHRS, CDR2 YFSETQ. CDR3 length: 16 residues. CDR3 in amino acids: CASSLEGGFSGNTIYF. The CDR3 DNA is TGCGCCAGCAGCTTGGAGGGGGGTTTCTCTGGAAACACCATATATTTT. The complete variable domain, with remaining parts taken from reference TRBV5-1 and TRBJ1-3, reads KAGVTQTPRYLIKTRGQQVTLSCSPISGHRSVSWYQQTPGQGLQFLFEYFSETQRNKGNFPGRFSGRQFSNSRSEMNVSTLELGDSALYLCASSLEGGFSGNTIYFGEGSWLTVV.

This clonotype was found a few times. J is TRBJ1-5 and V is TRBV4-3; the match to TRBD1 covers 7 bases. In germline, CDR1 is LGHNA, CDR2 YSLEER. V dropped 0 bases and J dropped 5; count of bases not matched to a gene: 4. The CDR3 sequence is 15 residues long. CDR3 sequence (DNA): TGCGCCAGCAGCCAAGACGACAGGGTTTATCAGCCCCAGCATTTT. Amino acids: CASSQDDRVYQPQHF.

This clonotype has a handful of counts. For the CDR3, the DNA is TGTGCCAGCAGTCCCGGGGGGGAAGGCTACGAGCAGTACTTC. Its protein is CASSPGGEGYEQYF. The chain employs TRBV28 and TRBJ2-7, with 8 nucleotides matching TRBD2. The CDR3 runs to 14 residues. The V and J ends lost 5 bases and 3 bases, in that order; junction bases with no gene match: 6. Germline loops: CDR1 MDHEN, CDR2 SYDVKM.